A selection of T cell receptor beta chains follows, all from one sample in a study of control samples from healthy donors and cancer patients. Sequencing used immunoSEQ multiplex PCR; TCRdb keeps in-frame clones, though not all of them. The data contain about 120,000 clones, 88% of them seen just once; the ten biggest clones take up 2.3%. Material: blood. The origin of the receptors is a woman in her seventies in good health. CDR3s include the opening cysteine and the closing phenylalanine or tryptophan. Where a row states a size, it is once, few, many or the class of an expanded clone; other rows omit it.

V,J,size,CDR3
TRBV20-1,TRBJ1-1,-,CSALLMTEAFF
TRBV7-3,TRBJ1-1,-,CASNRGAGTEAFF
TRBV6-6,TRBJ1-1,-,CASTTAGKTEAFF
TRBV11-2,TRBJ1-3,-,CASSWLTGTGNTIYF
TRBV3-1/TRBV3-2,TRBJ2-3,-,CASSPWGGDTQYF
TRBV15,TRBJ2-5,-,CATSSTPSPEETQYF
TRBV7-9,TRBJ1-1,-,CASSLGENQHTEAFF
TRBV4-3,TRBJ2-3,-,CASSQDLQTDTQYF
TRBV5-1,TRBJ2-7,once,CASSLADRGFSEQYF
TRBV7-9,TRBJ1-6,-,CASSLGSGAPLHF
TRBV6-6,TRBJ1-1,-,CASTRLGENTEAFF
TRBV5-1,TRBJ1-1,-,CASSLRTGGWTEAFF
TRBV2,TRBJ2-6,-,CASSGGPPSVLTF
TRBV5-1,TRBJ2-6,-,CASSKEQDISGANVLTF
TRBV7-9,TRBJ1-4,-,CASSSGQGDTNEKLFF
TRBV7-8,TRBJ1-5,-,CASSLNSNQPQHF